This TCR beta chain stems from a study of technical replicates of blood from a few donors. Clones were sequenced by immunoSEQ multiplex PCR, and TCRdb holds only the in-frame ones, with some missing. The sample holds around 80,000 clones, 85% to 95% seen once. Germline V CDR1 and CDR2: MNHEY, SVGAGI. V was cut by 5 bases and J by 7 bases, with 17 bases left in between. The CDR3 is 15 amino acids. This sequence joins TRBV6-5 and TRBJ2-2; D may be TRBD2 (5 bases). This TCR was recovered from a human donor in good health. The sample consisted of T cells isolated from PBMCs. DNA for the CDR3: TGTGCCAGCAGTCCCGCCAGAGGGTATAACGGGGAGCTGTTTTTT. Amino acid sequence: CASSPARGYNGELFF.